This T cell receptor (beta chain) was identified during a study of human CD4 T cells and Enterobacteriaceae (dated by TCRdb to the early 2020s). About the full investigation: E. coli, K. pneumoniae, E. aerogenes, S. flexneri, S. sonnei, S. typhimurium and S. aureus served as the stimulating bacteria and were heat-inactivated after culture. Findings and caveats that apply to the study as a whole: The Enterobacteriaceae-reactive repertoires were polyclonal but had fewer clonotypes than the S. aureus- or M. tuberculosis-reactive repertoires, and the Enterobacteriaceae-reactive repertoires clustered together. Clonotypes shared across Enterobacteriaceae cultures accounted for roughly 26-50% of unique rearrangements but about 60-93% of templates, whereas sharing with control bacteria was rare.

The CFSE-low antigen-reactive cultures were sequenced at survey level, which gave a detection sensitivity of one cell in 40,000. The QIAamp DNA Micro Kit was used to extract genomic DNA from cell pellets, and spectrophotometry was used to check the quantity and purity of the genomic DNA. The immunoSEQ multiplex PCR assay was used to amplify the TCR Vbeta CDR3 regions. The Illumina HiSeq platform was used to sequence the amplicons. The retrieved sequences were 87 nucleotides in length and included the CDR3 region. For the original study's pipeline: A clonotype was defined as a unique productive TCR Vbeta nucleotide sequence, quantified by productive template frequency from ImmunoSEQ Analyzer V3.0. Expanded clonotypes were defined by a threshold at the top 5th percentile of each frequency-ranked repertoire. Repertoire overlap was calculated as Chao-Jaccard with the R package fossil and was visualized by nonmetric multidimensional scaling with the R package MASS. Sourced from immuneACCESS, this table was stored by TCRdb with only in-frame sequences that have V and J called. A share of the clones is absent; for the studies checked, an unresolved V gene accounts for under half, and the remainder has no known explanation. V and J calls and clone size are those listed in that table; D and trimming were worked out from the DNA. In all, the sample holds roughly 830 clones, and 35% to 60% of those were seen once. 35% to 55% of the sample is in the top ten clones.

After about 6-7 days, proliferating activated T cells were FACS-sorted as CFSE-low CD25+ ICOS+ cells. Sorted memory CD4+ T cells were CFSE-labeled and cultured at a 2:1 ratio with irradiated autologous monocytes pulsed with antigen. Memory CD4+ T cells, defined as all CD4+ cells except CD45RA+CCR7+CD95- naive cells, were FACS-sorted on a FACSAria III to over 95% purity. Healthy donor blood was obtained from blood donation centers in Switzerland. Positive selection with CD4 and CD14 magnetic microbeads was used to enrich total CD4+ T cells and monocytes. Before sorting, CD8+, CD14+, CD16+, CD56+, CD19+ and CD25-bright cells were excluded. Bacteria were heat-inactivated for roughly 2 hours at 60 degrees C and added at less than 2.5 particles per monocyte, and M. tuberculosis lysate was used at approximately 3.1 ug/ml. Sequencing of TCR Vbeta genes was performed on CFSE-low memory CD4+ T cells that proliferated following primary stimulation with Enterobacteriaceae or control bacteria. Each bacteria-reactive repertoire was analyzed in two to four different donors across two independent experiments. Isolation of peripheral blood mononuclear cells from donor blood was performed with Ficoll-Paque Plus.

This clone was seen only a few times. Base-call qualities are not available, and no considerably larger clone is one nucleotide away. This receptor was obtained from a human donor in good health. Material: bacteria-reactive CD4+ T cells grown in culture. This specimen's cell subset or site label, interpreted: CFSE-low proliferating memory CD4 T cells sorted after in vitro stimulation with a heat-inactivated bacterium or M. tuberculosis lysate.

The CDR3 sequence is CASSLVGSTNEKLFF. The nucleotides read TGCGCCAGCAGCTTGGTTGGGTCAACTAATGAAAAACTGTTTTTT. Recombination joined TRBV5-1 with TRBJ1-4; the D gene assignment is ambiguous. From the cysteine up to the phenylalanine, the CDR3 has a length of 15 residues. The DNA shown is the 45-base CDR3, in frame from base 1. V is clipped by 0 bases and J by 0 bases, and the sequence between their germline boundaries is 6 bases long. According to the germline V gene, CDR1 reads SGHRS and CDR2 reads YFSETQ. With all but the CDR3 taken from the reference TRBV5-1 and TRBJ1-4 genes, the full variable domain is: KAGVTQTPRYLIKTRGQQVTLSCSPISGHRSVSWYQQTPGQGLQFLFEYFSETQRNKGNFPGRFSGRQFSNSRSEMNVSTLELGDSALYLCASSLVGSTNEKLFFGSGTQLSVL.